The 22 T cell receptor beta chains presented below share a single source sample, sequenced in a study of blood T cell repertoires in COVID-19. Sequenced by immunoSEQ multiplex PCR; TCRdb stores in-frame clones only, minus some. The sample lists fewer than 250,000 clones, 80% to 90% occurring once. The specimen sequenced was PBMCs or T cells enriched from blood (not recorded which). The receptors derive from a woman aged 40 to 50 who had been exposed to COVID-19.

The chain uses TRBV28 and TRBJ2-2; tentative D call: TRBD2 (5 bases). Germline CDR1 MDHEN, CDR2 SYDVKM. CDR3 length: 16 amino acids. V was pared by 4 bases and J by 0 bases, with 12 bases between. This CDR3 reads CASSSEAFTNTGELFF. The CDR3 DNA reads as TGTGCCAGCAGTTCGGAGGCCTTTACGAACACCGGGGAGCTGTTTTTT. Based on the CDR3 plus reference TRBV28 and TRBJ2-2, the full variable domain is DVKVTQSSRYLVKRTGEKVFLECVQDMDHENMFWYRQDPGLGLRLIYFSYDVKMKEKGDIPEGYSVSREKKERFSLILESASTNQTSMYLCASSSEAFTNTGELFFGEGSRLTVL.

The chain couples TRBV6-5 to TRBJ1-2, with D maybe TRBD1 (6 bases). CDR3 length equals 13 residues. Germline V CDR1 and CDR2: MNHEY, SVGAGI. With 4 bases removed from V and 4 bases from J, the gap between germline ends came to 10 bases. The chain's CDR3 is CASSSGQIYGYTF. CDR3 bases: TGTGCCAGCAGTTCGGGACAAATCTATGGCTACACCTTC.

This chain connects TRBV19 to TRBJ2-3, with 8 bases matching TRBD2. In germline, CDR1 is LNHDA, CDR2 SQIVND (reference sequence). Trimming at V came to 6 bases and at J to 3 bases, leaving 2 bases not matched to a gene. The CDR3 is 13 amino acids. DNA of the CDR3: TGTGCCAGTAGCGGGAGGGTAACAGATACGCAGTATTTT. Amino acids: CASSGRVTDTQYF.

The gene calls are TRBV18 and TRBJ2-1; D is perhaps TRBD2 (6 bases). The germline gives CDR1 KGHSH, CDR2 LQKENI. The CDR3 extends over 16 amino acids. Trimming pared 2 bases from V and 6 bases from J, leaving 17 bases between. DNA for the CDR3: TGTGCCAGCTCACCAAGAGGGGCCCGGGGGTTCAATGAGCAGTTCTTC. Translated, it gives CASSPRGARGFNEQFF.

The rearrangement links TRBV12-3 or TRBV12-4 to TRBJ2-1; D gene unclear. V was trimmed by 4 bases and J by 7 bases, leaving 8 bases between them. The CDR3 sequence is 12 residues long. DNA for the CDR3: TGTGCCAGCAGTTCGAGCAGGAATGAGCAGTTCTTC. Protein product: CASSSSRNEQFF.

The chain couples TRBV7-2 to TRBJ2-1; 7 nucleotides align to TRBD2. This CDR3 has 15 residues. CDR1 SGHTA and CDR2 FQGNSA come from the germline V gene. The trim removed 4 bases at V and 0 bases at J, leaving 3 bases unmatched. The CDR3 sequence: CASSSGGSSYNEQFF. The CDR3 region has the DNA TGTGCCAGCAGCTCCGGGGGGAGCTCCTACAATGAGCAGTTCTTC.

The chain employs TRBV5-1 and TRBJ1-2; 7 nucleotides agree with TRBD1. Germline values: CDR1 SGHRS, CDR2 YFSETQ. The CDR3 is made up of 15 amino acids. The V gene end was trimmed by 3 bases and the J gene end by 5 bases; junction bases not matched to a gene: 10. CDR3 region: CASSSTGTAGYGYTF. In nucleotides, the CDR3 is TGCGCCAGCAGCTCGACAGGGACTGCTGGGTATGGCTACACCTTC. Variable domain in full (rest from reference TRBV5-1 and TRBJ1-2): KAGVTQTPRYLIKTRGQQVTLSCSPISGHRSVSWYQQTPGQGLQFLFEYFSETQRNKGNFPGRFSGRQFSNSRSEMNVSTLELGDSALYLCASSSTGTAGYGYTFGSGTRLTVV.

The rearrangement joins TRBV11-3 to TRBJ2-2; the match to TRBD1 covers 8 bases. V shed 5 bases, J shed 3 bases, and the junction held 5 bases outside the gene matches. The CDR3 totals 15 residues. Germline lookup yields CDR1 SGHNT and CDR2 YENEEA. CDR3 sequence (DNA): TGTGCCAGCAGCCCCCAGGGGGCTGACACCGGGGAGCTGTTTTTT. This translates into CASSPQGADTGELFF.

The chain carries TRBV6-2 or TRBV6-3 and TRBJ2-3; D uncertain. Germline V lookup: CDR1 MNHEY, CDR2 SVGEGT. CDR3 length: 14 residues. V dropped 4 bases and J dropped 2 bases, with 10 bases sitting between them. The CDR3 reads CASSLTLLTDTQYF. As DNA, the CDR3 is TGTGCCAGCAGTTTGACTCTCCTCACAGATACGCAGTATTTT.

CDR3 loop: CASSLTSFGTVNTGELFF. The CDR3 nucleotides read TGTGCCAGCAGCTTAACTTCATTCGGGACAGTAAACACCGGGGAGCTGTTTTTT. This sequence joins TRBV7-9 and TRBJ2-2; 7 bases agree with TRBD1. CDR3 length equals 18 residues. V shed 2 bases and J 2 bases; nucleotides not matched to a gene: 11. Germline V gene sequence: CDR1 SEHNR, CDR2 FQNEAQ (reference sequence).

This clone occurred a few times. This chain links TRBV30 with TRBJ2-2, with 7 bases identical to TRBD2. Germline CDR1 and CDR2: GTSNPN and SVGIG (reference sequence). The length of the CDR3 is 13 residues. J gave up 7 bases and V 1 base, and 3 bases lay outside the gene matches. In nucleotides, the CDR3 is TGTGCCTGGAGTGCGCGGGGGATCGGGGAGCTGTTTTTT. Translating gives CAWSARGIGELFF.

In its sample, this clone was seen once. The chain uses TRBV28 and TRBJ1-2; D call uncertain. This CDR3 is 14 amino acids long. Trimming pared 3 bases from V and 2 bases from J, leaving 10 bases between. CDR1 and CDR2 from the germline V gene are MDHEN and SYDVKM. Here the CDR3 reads CASSLKGGNYGYTF. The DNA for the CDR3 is TGTGCCAGCAGTTTGAAGGGAGGAAACTATGGCTACACCTTC.

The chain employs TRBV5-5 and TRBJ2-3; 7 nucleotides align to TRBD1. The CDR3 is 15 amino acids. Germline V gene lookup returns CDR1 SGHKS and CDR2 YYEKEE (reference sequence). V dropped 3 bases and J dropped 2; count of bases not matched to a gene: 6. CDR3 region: CASSSRQGFTDTQYF. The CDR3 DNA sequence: TGTGCCAGCAGCTCACGACAGGGATTCACAGATACGCAGTATTTT.

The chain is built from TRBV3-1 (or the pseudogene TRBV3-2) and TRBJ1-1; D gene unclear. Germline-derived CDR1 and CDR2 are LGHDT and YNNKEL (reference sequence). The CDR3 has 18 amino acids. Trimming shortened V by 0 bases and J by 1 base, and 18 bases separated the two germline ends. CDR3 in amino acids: CASSQEFGERLRNTEAFF. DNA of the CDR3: TGTGCCAGCAGCCAAGAGTTTGGCGAGAGACTCCGGAACACTGAAGCTTTCTTT.

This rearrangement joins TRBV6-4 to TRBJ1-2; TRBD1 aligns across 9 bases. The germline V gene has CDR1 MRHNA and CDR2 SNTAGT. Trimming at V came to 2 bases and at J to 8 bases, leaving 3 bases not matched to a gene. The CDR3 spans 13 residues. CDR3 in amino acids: CASSDGQGLGYTF. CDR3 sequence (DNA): TGTGCCAGCAGTGACGGACAGGGGTTGGGCTACACCTTC.

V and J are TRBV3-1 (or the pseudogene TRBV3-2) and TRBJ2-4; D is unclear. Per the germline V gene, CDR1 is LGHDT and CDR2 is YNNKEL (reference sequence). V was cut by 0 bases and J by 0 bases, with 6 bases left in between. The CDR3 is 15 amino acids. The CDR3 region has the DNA TGTGCCAGCAGCCAAGATTCGTTAGCCAAAAACATTCAGTACTTC. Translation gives CASSQDSLAKNIQYF.

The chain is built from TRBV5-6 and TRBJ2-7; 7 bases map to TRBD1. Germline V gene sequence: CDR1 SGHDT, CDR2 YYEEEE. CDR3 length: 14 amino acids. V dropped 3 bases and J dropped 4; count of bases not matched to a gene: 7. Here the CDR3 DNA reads TGTGCCAGCAGCTCGCAGGGGGTATCGTACGAGCAGTACTTC. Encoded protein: CASSSQGVSYEQYF.

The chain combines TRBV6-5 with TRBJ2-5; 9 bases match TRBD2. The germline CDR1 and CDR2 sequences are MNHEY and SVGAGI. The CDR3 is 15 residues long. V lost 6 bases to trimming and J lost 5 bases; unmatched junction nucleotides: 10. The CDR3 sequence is CASRPRRGGIETQYF. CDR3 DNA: TGTGCCAGCAGGCCGAGGCGGGGGGGCATCGAGACCCAGTACTTC.

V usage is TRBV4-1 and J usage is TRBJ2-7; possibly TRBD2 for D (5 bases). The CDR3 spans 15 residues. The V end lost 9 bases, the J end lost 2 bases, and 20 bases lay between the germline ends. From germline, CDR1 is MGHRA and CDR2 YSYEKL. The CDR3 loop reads CASMGRRSSTYEQYF. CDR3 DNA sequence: TGCGCCAGTATGGGTCGGAGGTCCTCTACCTACGAGCAGTACTTC.

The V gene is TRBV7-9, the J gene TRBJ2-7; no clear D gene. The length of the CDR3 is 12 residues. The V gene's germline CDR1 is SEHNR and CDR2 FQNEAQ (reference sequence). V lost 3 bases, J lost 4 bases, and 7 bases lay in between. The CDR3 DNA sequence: TGTGCCAGCAGCTTCAGTGGTTACGAGCAGTACTTC. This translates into CASSFSGYEQYF.

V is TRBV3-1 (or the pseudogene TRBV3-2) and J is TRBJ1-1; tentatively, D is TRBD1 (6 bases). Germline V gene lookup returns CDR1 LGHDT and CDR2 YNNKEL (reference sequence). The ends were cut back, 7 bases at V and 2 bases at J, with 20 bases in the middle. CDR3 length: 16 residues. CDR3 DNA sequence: TGTGCCAGCACCTCAACCGGGACACCACCTAACACTGAAGCTTTCTTT. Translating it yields CASTSTGTPPNTEAFF.

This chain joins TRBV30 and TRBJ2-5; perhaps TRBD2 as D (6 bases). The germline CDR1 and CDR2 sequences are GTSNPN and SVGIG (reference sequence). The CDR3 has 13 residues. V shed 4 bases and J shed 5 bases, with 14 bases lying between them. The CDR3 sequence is CAWNPPGVETQYF. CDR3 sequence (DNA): TGTGCCTGGAATCCCCCGGGGGTGGAGACCCAGTACTTC.